The next 15 T cell receptor beta chains were all read from a single sample in a study of T-cell reconstitution after alpha-beta-depleted transplantation in children. The TCRbeta library was prepared with unique molecular identifiers. TCRdb independently ran MiXCR on the PCR reads; one entry per CDR3 protein. Of about 440,000 distinct CDR3 sequences listed, approximately 42% are singletons. The sample in question was PBMCs, obtained before TCRalphabeta/CD19-depleted stem cell transplant. Receptor source: a girl aged 2-10 years with aplastic anemia, due to receive a stem cell transplant.

J is TRBJ2-7 and V is TRBV11-2, with 12 bases matching TRBD2. Trimming cost V 4 bases and J 0 bases; bases outside gene matches: 13. Germline V gives CDR1 SGHAT, CDR2 FQNNGV. CDR3 length: 19 amino acids. CDR3 sequence: CASSSRLAGDPRSSYEQYF. Written as DNA, the CDR3 is TGTGCCAGCAGCTCCCGACTAGCGGGAGATCCCAGGAGCTCCTACGAGCAGTACTTC.

In this sample, this clonotype turned up many times. The chain is built from TRBV25-1 and TRBJ1-6; D uncertain. This CDR3 is built from 15 residues. V lost 2 bases, J lost 5 bases, and 10 bases lay in between. Germline CDR1 reads MGHDK; CDR2 reads SYGVNS. CDR3 loop: CASSEVGGDNSPLHF. CDR3 sequence (DNA): TGTGCCAGCAGTGAAGTGGGCGGAGATAATTCACCCCTCCACTTT.

This clonotype has ten or more counts. The chain uses TRBV5-1 and TRBJ1-2; D gene unclear. The CDR3 consists of 13 residues. The germline V gene encodes CDR1 SGHRS and CDR2 YFSETQ. The V gene lost 1 base and the J gene lost 4 bases, with 8 bases spanning the gap. CDR3 in amino acids: CASSLNGGYGYTF. CDR3 nucleotides: TGCGCCAGCAGCTTGAACGGCGGCTATGGCTACACCTTC.

This clonotype occurred a few times. This sequence joins TRBV6-1 and TRBJ2-7; TRBD2 is a possible D gene (6 bases). The CDR3 is 17 residues long. Germline V CDR1 and CDR2: MNHNS, SASEGT. With 0 bases removed from V and 1 base from J, the gap between germline ends came to 16 bases. The CDR3 sequence is CASSEARLALTSYEQYF. The CDR3 coding sequence is TGTGCCAGCAGTGAAGCGCGCCTAGCGCTTACTTCCTACGAGCAGTACTTC.

The rearrangement links TRBV5-1 to TRBJ2-2; D uncertain. CDR1 SGHRS and CDR2 YFSETQ come from the germline V gene. V lost 2 bases and J lost 4, with 9 bases in between. This CDR3 has 14 amino acids. The DNA for the CDR3 is TGCGCCAGCAGCTTAGCTGACGGCACCGGGGAGCTGTTTTTT. It specifies CASSLADGTGELFF. Supplemented by reference TRBV5-1 and TRBJ2-2, the full variable domain reads KAGVTQTPRYLIKTRGQQVTLSCSPISGHRSVSWYQQTPGQGLQFLFEYFSETQRNKGNFPGRFSGRQFSNSRSEMNVSTLELGDSALYLCASSLADGTGELFFGEGSRLTVL.

This clonotype was found many times. The chain links TRBV3-1 to TRBJ2-1, with D maybe TRBD2 (6 bases). V lost 4 bases and J 3 bases, leaving 13 bases between the germline ends. Germline loops: CDR1 LGHDT, CDR2 YNNKEL (reference sequence). The length of the CDR3 is 15 residues. CDR3 residues: CASSPGRSDYNEQFF. CDR3 bases: TGTGCCAGCAGCCCCGGGAGATCGGACTACAATGAGCAGTTCTTC.

This clonotype was found a few times. The J gene is TRBJ2-7, the V gene TRBV6-2 or TRBV6-3; TRBD1 is a possible D gene (6 bases). The germline V and J ends were trimmed by 6 bases and 2 bases, with 14 bases remaining between them. The germline V gene encodes CDR1 MNHEY and CDR2 SVGEGT. CDR3 length: 14 residues. The CDR3 sequence is CASRGTGLAYEQYF. Here the CDR3 DNA reads TGTGCCAGCAGGGGAACAGGGTTGGCCTACGAGCAGTACTTC.

The chain joins TRBV28 to TRBJ2-1; tentatively, D is TRBD1 (6 bases). Germline V gene sequence: CDR1 MDHEN, CDR2 SYDVKM. CDR3 size: 12 residues. The V end lost 6 bases, the J end lost 12 bases, and 15 bases lay between the germline ends. The CDR3 is CASSQPQGWQFF. The CDR3 DNA reads TGTGCCAGCAGCCAACCTCAGGGGTGGCAGTTCTTC.

Many counts were recorded for this clonotype. This chain joins TRBV20-1 and TRBJ2-5, with 7 bases aligning to TRBD1. Germline CDR1 reads DFQATT; CDR2 reads SNEGSKA (reference sequence). This CDR3 contains 13 residues. V lost 5 bases, J lost 2 bases, and 5 bases stayed unmatched. The DNA of the CDR3 is TGCAGTGCTCGGGACAGAGCTCAAGAGACCCAGTACTTC. As protein: CSARDRAQETQYF.

This chain connects TRBV5-1 to TRBJ2-2; 8 bases agree with TRBD2. The CDR3 loop spans 16 amino acids. V trimming: 3 bases; J trimming: 1 base; junction bases outside the gene matches: 5. Germline CDR1 and CDR2: SGHRS and YFSETQ. The CDR3 spells CASSSTSGLNTGELFF. Here the CDR3 DNA reads TGCGCCAGCAGCTCAACTAGCGGACTGAACACCGGGGAGCTGTTTTTT.

This clonotype showed up many times. The chain employs TRBV20-1 and TRBJ2-7; 10 positions match TRBD2. CDR3 length equals 14 residues. J lost 5 bases, V lost 3 bases, and 7 bases had no gene match. Germline CDR1 is DFQATT and CDR2 is SNEGSKA (reference sequence). The DNA for the CDR3 is TGCAGTGCTAGGGTACTAGCGGGAATCAACGAGCAGTACTTC. Residues: CSARVLAGINEQYF.

This clonotype was observed many times. The chain joins TRBV5-5 to TRBJ1-1; D is undetermined. The V and J ends lost 1 base and 4 bases respectively, with 8 bases between them. Germline lookup yields CDR1 SGHKS and CDR2 YYEKEE (reference sequence). The CDR3 is made up of 13 amino acids. The CDR3 sequence: CASSLQRGTEAFF. The CDR3 DNA follows: TGTGCCAGCAGCTTGCAACGGGGCACTGAAGCTTTCTTT. Variable domain in full (rest from reference TRBV5-5 and TRBJ1-1): DAGVTQSPTHLIKTRGQQVTLRCSPISGHKSVSWYQQVLGQGPQFIFQYYEKEERGRGNFPDRFSARQFPNYSSELNVNALLLGDSALYLCASSLQRGTEAFFGQGTRLTVV.

The chain joins TRBV7-9 to TRBJ1-1; maybe TRBD1 (6 bases). The germline CDR1 and CDR2 sequences are SEHNR and FQNEAQ (reference sequence). Trimming took 7 bases from V and 0 from J, leaving 21 bases between them. The CDR3 sequence is 17 residues long. The CDR3 nucleotides read TGTGCCAGCACCCCTGGGCAGGGGAGCTTAATGAACACTGAAGCTTTCTTT. It translates to CASTPGQGSLMNTEAFF.

The CDR3 region has the DNA TGTGCCAGCTGCCTTCTACTAGCGGGAGGCCACGAGCAGTACTTC. It encodes CASCLLLAGGHEQYF. J is TRBJ2-7 and V is TRBV12-3 or TRBV12-4; 12 nucleotides agree with TRBD2. The CDR3 spans 15 residues. V trimming: 8 bases; J trimming: 5 bases; junction bases outside the gene matches: 10.

The chain combines TRBV6-5 with TRBJ2-5, with TRBD2 as a possible D gene (6 bases). With 2 bases removed from V and 5 bases from J, the gap between germline ends came to 12 bases. This CDR3 spans 14 amino acids. The germline CDR1 and CDR2 sequences are MNHEY and SVGAGI. CDR3 residues: CASSYRRAAETQYF. The CDR3 nucleotides are TGTGCCAGCAGTTACAGGAGGGCGGCGGAGACCCAGTACTTC.